This entry lists 24 T cell receptor beta chains sequenced from one sample in a study of cytomegalovirus exposure and HLA in healthy donors. The data were produced by immunoSEQ multiplex PCR, yet TCRdb's version contains in-frame clones alone and is incomplete. Of approximately 260,000 clones listed, 80% to 90% were seen once; the top ten hold about 1%. The specimen sequenced was PBMCs. Source of these receptors: a young woman in good health and CMV-seronegative.

The chain uses TRBV11-2 and TRBJ2-7; 12 bases line up with TRBD1. The V gene's germline CDR1 is SGHAT and CDR2 FQNNGV. The CDR3 covers 19 residues. Trimming at V came to 4 bases and at J to 0 bases, leaving 13 bases not matched to a gene. As DNA, the CDR3 is TGTGCCAGCAGCTCGATCAACCGGGACAGGGGGCGCGGCTCCTACGAGCAGTACTTC. Its translation: CASSSINRDRGRGSYEQYF.

This clone was counted between two and nine times. The V call is TRBV7-2, the J call TRBJ1-1, with no clear D. Trimming took off 0 bases at V and 7 bases at J, with 6 bases between the two ends. Germline lookup yields CDR1 SGHTA and CDR2 FQGNSA. The CDR3 is made up of 12 amino acids. The CDR3 sequence: CASSLAVGEAFF. The DNA of the CDR3 is TGTGCCAGCAGCTTAGCGGTCGGTGAAGCTTTCTTT.

With regard to this clone: Additional DNA sequences in this sample encode the identical CDR3. This chain uses TRBV29-1 with TRBJ2-1, with a tentative D call TRBD2 (6 bases). The CDR3 has 10 residues. V lost 3 bases, J lost 9 bases, and 6 bases lay in between. The germline V gene encodes CDR1 SQVTM and CDR2 ANQGSEA. DNA for the CDR3: TGCAGCGTTGAGCGGGGTGAGCAGTTCTTC. Its protein product is CSVERGEQFF.

CDR3: CASSYSGGLDTEAFF. CDR3 nucleotide sequence: TGTGCCAGCAGTTACTCGGGGGGGCTCGATACTGAAGCTTTCTTT. The chain employs TRBV6-5 and TRBJ1-1, with a weak D call TRBD1 (6 bases). V was clipped by 0 bases and J by 5 bases, with 13 bases between them. CDR3 length equals 15 residues. The V gene's germline CDR1 is MNHEY and CDR2 SVGAGI.

The gene calls are TRBV7-8 and TRBJ2-7; D remains unclear. The germline V and J ends were trimmed by 1 base and 0 bases, with 10 bases remaining between them. The CDR3 runs 15 residues. Germline values: CDR1 SGHVS, CDR2 FQNEAQ. The CDR3 is CASSLGPGSSYEQYF. CDR3 sequence (DNA): TGTGCCAGCAGCTTAGGTCCAGGATCCTCCTACGAGCAGTACTTC.

J is TRBJ2-1 and V is TRBV10-3; 11 bases line up with TRBD2. CDR3 length: 17 residues. The germline CDR1 and CDR2 sequences are ENHRY and SYGVKD. V trimming: 2 bases; J trimming: 9 bases; junction bases outside the gene matches: 12. Here the CDR3 DNA reads TGTGCCATCAGTGAGGGTAGCGGGGGGGCCGAGTTCACTGAGCAGTTCTTC. Translated: CAISEGSGGAEFTEQFF.

V and J are TRBV20-1 and TRBJ2-1; 8 positions agree with TRBD2. J was trimmed by 9 bases and V by 6 bases; bases with no gene match: 4. Germline CDR1 DFQATT, CDR2 SNEGSKA (reference sequence). The CDR3 is made up of 11 amino acids. This chain's CDR3 is CSASRGGEQFF. Here the CDR3 DNA reads TGCAGTGCGTCTCGGGGGGGTGAGCAGTTCTTC.

This clone appeared a few times. The sample holds other DNA sequences that translate to the same CDR3. The chain combines TRBV30 with TRBJ1-5, with D unresolved. Between the trimmed V and J ends, which lost 0 bases and 2 bases, there was a span of 11 bases. The CDR3 consists of 15 residues. CDR1 and CDR2 from the germline V gene are GTSNPN and SVGIG (reference sequence). The CDR3 is CAWSVRGRGNQPQHF. CDR3 DNA sequence: TGTGCCTGGAGTGTACGGGGTAGGGGCAATCAGCCCCAGCATTTT.

V usage is TRBV19 and J usage is TRBJ2-1, with D tentatively TRBD2 (5 bases). Germline lookup yields CDR1 LNHDA and CDR2 SQIVND (reference sequence). V was clipped by 8 bases and J by 0 bases, with 14 bases between them. The CDR3 sequence is 15 residues long. The CDR3 spells CASDAAGVSYNEQFF. The CDR3 DNA sequence: TGTGCCAGTGACGCGGCGGGTGTCTCCTACAATGAGCAGTTCTTC.

V gene TRBV2 combines with J gene TRBJ2-3; TRBD1 matches 7 bases. The V segment lost 5 bases and the J segment 1 base; nucleotides outside the gene matches: 3. Germline V lookup: CDR1 SNHLY, CDR2 FYNNEI. The CDR3 spans 14 residues. The CDR3 reads CASSYGQGTDTQYF. The DNA for the CDR3 is TGTGCCAGCAGTTACGGACAGGGCACAGATACGCAGTATTTT.

The chain carries TRBV7-9 and TRBJ2-1; tentatively, D is TRBD2 (6 bases). The CDR3 consists of 15 residues. CDR1 is SEHNR, CDR2 FQNEAQ, per germline (reference sequence). Trimming shortened V by 5 bases and J by 0 bases, and 11 bases separated the two germline ends. CDR3 nucleotides: TGTGCCAGCAGCCCCCGGGGGAGCTCCTACAATGAGCAGTTCTTC. Translation: CASSPRGSSYNEQFF.

The chain links TRBV5-8 to TRBJ2-7; D is perhaps TRBD2 (6 bases). This CDR3 has 13 amino acids. V lost 1 base and J lost 4, with 9 bases in between. From germline, CDR1 is SGHTS and CDR2 YDEGEE. CDR3 protein: CASSLLAGYEQYF. CDR3 DNA sequence: TGTGCCAGCAGCTTGCTGGCGGGGTACGAGCAGTACTTC.

This chain links TRBV7-3 with TRBJ1-2, with D perhaps TRBD1 (5 bases). This CDR3 has 14 residues. V was trimmed by 5 bases and J by 4 bases, leaving 14 bases between them. From germline, CDR1 is SGHTA and CDR2 FQGTGA. The CDR3 nucleotides are TGTGCCAGCAGCCCTCGGAGGGGTGGCTATGGCTACACCTTC. It translates to CASSPRRGGYGYTF.

This chain links TRBV5-1 with TRBJ1-5; 7 bases match TRBD1. The CDR3 spans 18 residues. Germline assignment: CDR1 SGHRS and CDR2 YFSETQ. Unmatched junction bases numbered 19, after V lost 4 bases and J lost 6 bases. CDR3 in amino acids: CASSPVPLTGFGSQPQHF. In nucleotides, the CDR3 is TGCGCCAGCAGCCCAGTACCTCTGACAGGGTTCGGTTCTCAGCCCCAGCATTTT.

With regard to this clone: The same CDR3 arises from other DNA sequences in this sample as well. The genes are TRBV27 and TRBJ1-2, with a weak D call TRBD1 (5 bases). Trimming left V 8 bases short and J 0 bases short, with 16 bases between. Germline values: CDR1 MNHEY, CDR2 SMNVEV (reference sequence). The CDR3 has 15 amino acids. Here the CDR3 reads CASSFSQGSNYGYTF. CDR3 coding DNA: TGTGCCAGCTCCTTTAGCCAGGGATCTAACTATGGCTACACCTTC.

The chain employs TRBV6-5 and TRBJ1-5, with D maybe TRBD1 (5 bases). The CDR3 totals 13 residues. Trimming took 6 bases from V and 4 from J, leaving 10 bases between them. From germline, CDR1 is MNHEY and CDR2 SVGAGI. CDR3 in amino acids: CASSSRGNQPQHF. CDR3 bases: TGTGCCAGCAGCTCTCGGGGGAATCAGCCCCAGCATTTT.

The V gene is TRBV7-8, the J gene TRBJ1-5; D is unclear. The CDR3 runs to 13 residues. Germline CDR1 reads SGHVS; CDR2 reads FQNEAQ. Trimming took off 2 bases at V and 3 bases at J, with 5 bases between the two ends. DNA of the CDR3: TGTGCCAGCAGCTTACAGAACAATCAGCCCCAGCATTTT. Its protein product is CASSLQNNQPQHF.

This chain connects TRBV11-2 to TRBJ2-2, with 8 nucleotides matching TRBD1. The CDR3 runs to 15 residues. Germline V gene sequence: CDR1 SGHAT, CDR2 FQNNGV. J lost 1 base, V lost 6 bases, and 4 bases had no gene match. The CDR3: CASRKDRENTGELFF. In nucleotides, the CDR3 is TGTGCCAGCAGAAAGGACAGGGAGAACACCGGGGAGCTGTTTTTT.

CDR3 loop: CASSQERGSTDTQYF. The CDR3 nucleotides read TGTGCCAGCAGCCAAGAGCGGGGGAGCACAGATACGCAGTATTTT. The chain joins TRBV13 to TRBJ2-3, with 8 bases identical to TRBD2. This CDR3 has 15 amino acids. CDR1 and CDR2 from the germline V gene are PRHDT and FYEKMQ (reference sequence). V shed 5 bases, J shed 0 bases, and the junction held 4 bases outside the gene matches.

The chain links TRBV5-4 to TRBJ1-2, with 9 bases identical to TRBD1. CDR3 size: 15 residues. CDR1 and CDR2 from the germline V gene are SGHNT and YYREEE (reference sequence). V dropped 4 bases and J dropped 3; count of bases not matched to a gene: 7. This CDR3 reads CASSAKTGGDYGYTF. CDR3 bases: TGTGCCAGCAGCGCAAAGACAGGGGGAGACTATGGCTACACCTTC.

The chain employs TRBV18 and TRBJ1-4; TRBD1 matches 7 bases. V was clipped by 1 base and J by 2 bases; unmatched bases: 10. Germline V gene lookup returns CDR1 KGHSH and CDR2 LQKENI. The CDR3 covers 18 residues. This chain's CDR3 is CASSPLRGGRGTNEKLFF. CDR3 coding DNA: TGTGCCAGCTCACCACTTCGAGGGGGCAGGGGTACTAATGAAAAACTGTTTTTT.

The rearrangement joins TRBV29-1 to TRBJ1-5; perhaps TRBD1 as D (5 bases). Germline CDR1 reads SQVTM; CDR2 reads ANQGSEA. This CDR3 is built from 14 residues. Trimming took 4 bases from V and 2 from J, leaving 12 bases between them. CDR3 amino acids: CSVALGAGNQPQHF. CDR3 sequence (DNA): TGCAGCGTTGCTCTAGGGGCGGGCAATCAGCCCCAGCATTTT.

The V gene is TRBV9, the J gene TRBJ2-3, with D hard to call. Germline CDR1 SGDLS, CDR2 YYNGEE. The ends were cut back, 5 bases at V and 3 bases at J, with 16 bases in the middle. This CDR3 is built from 15 residues. The CDR3 sequence: CASSTRPVGTDTQYF. CDR3 nucleotide sequence: TGTGCCAGCAGTACGAGGCCAGTCGGGACAGATACGCAGTATTTT.

This sequence joins TRBV13 and TRBJ1-3; D gene uncertain. This CDR3 region has 13 residues. Germline V gives CDR1 PRHDT, CDR2 FYEKMQ (reference sequence). The ends were cut back, 5 bases at V and 9 bases at J, with 14 bases in the middle. For the CDR3, the DNA is TGTGCCAGCAGCGAGACGGGTGGAGGCACCATATATTTT. It specifies CASSETGGGTIYF. Filled out from reference TRBV13 and TRBJ1-3, the complete variable domain reads AAGVIQSPRHLIKEKRETATLKCYPIPRHDTVYWYQQGPGQDPQFLISFYEKMQSDKGSIPDRFSAQQFSDYHSELNMSSLELGDSALYFCASSETGGGTIYFGEGSWLTVV.